The sequence of this T cell receptor (beta chain) was determined in a study of shared clonotypes between healthy human individuals. V dropped 0 bases and J dropped 3 bases, with 13 bases sitting between them. There are 15 residues in the CDR3. Germline CDR1 and CDR2: SGHNT and YYREEE (reference sequence). This clone was detected ten times or more. Genomic DNA per cell subset filled all wells of several immunoSEQ plates. Sequencing on ten immunoSEQ deep assay plates was performed for unsorted PBMC DNA. Per the authors' pipeline: Sequence data from immunoSEQ were junction-only and lacked quality scores; consequently, filtering differed. TCRdb keeps only in-frame clones here, not all; method: immunoSEQ multiplex PCR. The V and J calls and clone size were taken over from that table, and D and trimming were inferred from the DNA. The data show about 460,000 clones, more than 70% seen once. For unsorted samples, genomic DNA was extracted from roughly 95 million PBMCs.

Sequencing input: PBMCs. This TCR was sampled from a woman in her thirties or forties in good health. Some clones in this sample may be carry-over from other donors' samples. The chain joins TRBV5-4 to TRBJ2-7; no firm D call. The chain's CDR3 is CASSLESARSYEQYF. CDR3 coding DNA: TGTGCCAGCAGCTTGGAGTCGGCTAGGAGCTACGAGCAGTACTTC.